Listed below are T cell receptor beta chains from one sample, sequenced in a study of T cell changes during pregnancy in multiple sclerosis. Repertoires were generated with immunoSEQ multiplex PCR, while TCRdb's copy carries only in-frame clones and drops some. Here the sample spans 57,000 or so clones, approximately 86% being singletons. Specimen: peripheral blood, collected in the first trimester of pregnancy. The receptors derive from a female donor with multiple sclerosis, enrolled in a pregnancy study. Both conserved end residues are part of each CDR3. The order of the fields is D gene, J gene, CDR3 length, clone size, V gene, CDR3 DNA, CDR3 protein. D genes are given only for firm matches. Clone size is not always given. Where it is, it says once, few, many or a class for expanded clones.

NA	TRBJ2-3	15	NA	TRBV5-4	TGTGCCAGCAGCTTGGGTCTAGCAGGCACAGATACGCAGTATTTT	CASSLGLAGTDTQYF
TRBD2	TRBJ2-1	15	NA	TRBV6-6	TGTGCCAGCAGCATTAGCGGGAGCTCCTACAATGAGCAGTTCTTC	CASSISGSSYNEQFF
NA	TRBJ1-2	12	NA	TRBV10-3	TGTGCCATCAGTGAGACAGGCTATGGCTACACCTTC	CAISETGYGYTF
NA	TRBJ2-2	16	NA	TRBV30	TGTGCCTGGAAGGCGGGGAGCGGGTGGGACACCGGGGAGCTGTTTTTT	CAWKAGSGWDTGELFF
NA	TRBJ2-1	13	NA	TRBV6-5	TGTGCCAGCTACAGGACGGGGGTCCATGAGCAGTTCTTC	CASYRTGVHEQFF
TRBD1	TRBJ1-4	15	NA	TRBV30	TGTGCCTGGAGAACAAACAGGGGACTCGGTGAAAAACTGTTTTTT	CAWRTNRGLGEKLFF
NA	TRBJ2-2	15	NA	TRBV5-1	TGCGCCAGCAGACAGACACCGTCGAACACCGGGGAGCTGTTTTTT	CASRQTPSNTGELFF
TRBD2	TRBJ2-7	14	NA	TRBV2	TGTGCCAGCAGTGATGCGGGGGGGGCCTACGAGCAGTACTTC	CASSDAGGAYEQYF
TRBD2	TRBJ2-3	17	NA	TRBV11-2	TGTGCCAGCAGCAACCGGGAGGGGAGAATAGCCACAGATACGCAGTATTTT	CASSNREGRIATDTQYF
NA	TRBJ2-7	12	once	TRBV7-9	TGTGCCAGCAGCTTAGGAGACTACGAGCAGTACTTC	CASSLGDYEQYF
NA	TRBJ2-7	14	NA	TRBV7-3	TGTGCCAGCAGCTTAACGGAAATAGGGGACGAGCAGTACTTC	CASSLTEIGDEQYF
TRBD2	TRBJ2-7	15	NA	TRBV11-2	TGTGCCAGCAGCTCCCTGGGGAGGGAGTACTACGAGCAGTACTTC	CASSSLGREYYEQYF
NA	TRBJ2-2	15	NA	TRBV7-9	TGTGCCAGCAGCTCTTTAAGCTCGAACACCGGGGAGCTGTTTTTT	CASSSLSSNTGELFF
NA	TRBJ1-4	15	NA	TRBV28	TGTGCCAGCAGTTCACCAGCCAGGGGCGGGGAAAAACTGTTTTTT	CASSSPARGGEKLFF
TRBD1	TRBJ1-1	14	NA	TRBV5-1	TGCGCCAGCAGCGTAGGACAGGGACCCCTTGAAGCTTTCTTT	CASSVGQGPLEAFF
TRBD2	TRBJ2-1	16	NA	TRBV4-3	TGCGCCAGCAGCCAAGAGAGTGGGACTAGTCGCTATGAGCAGTTCTTC	CASSQESGTSRYEQFF
NA	TRBJ2-3	16	once	TRBV7-9	TGTGCCAGCAGCCCACAAAAACAGGGCCCGGGGGATACGCAGTATTTT	CASSPQKQGPGDTQYF
NA	TRBJ1-5	16	NA	TRBV9	TGTGCCAGCAGCTCCGGGACGGACTATAGCAATCAGCCCCAGCATTTT	CASSSGTDYSNQPQHF
NA	TRBJ2-7	13	NA	TRBV6-1	TGTGCCAGCAACGGCAGGGTCTCCTACGAGCAGTACTTC	CASNGRVSYEQYF
TRBD1	TRBJ2-7	14	NA	TRBV5-1	TGCGCCAGCAGCTGGGGACAGGGAGCCTACGAGCAGTACTTC	CASSWGQGAYEQYF
NA	TRBJ2-2	16	NA	TRBV5-1	TGCGCCAGCAGCACTCAGGGTATGGGGAACACCGGGGAGCTGTTTTTT	CASSTQGMGNTGELFF
NA	TRBJ2-7	15	NA	TRBV11-2	TGTGCCAGCAGTCCTTCAGCCCGAGGGATCGACGAGCAGTACTTC	CASSPSARGIDEQYF
NA	TRBJ2-1	14	once	TRBV7-3	TGTGCCAGCAGCTTAGCCAGCGGGTACAATGAGCAGTTCTTC	CASSLASGYNEQFF
NA	TRBJ2-1	13	NA	TRBV10-1	TGCGCCAGCAGTGAACGGGGTTTGGCTGAGCAGTTCTTC	CASSERGLAEQFF
TRBD1	TRBJ1-1	15	few	TRBV5-1	TGCGCCAGCAGCTTGGGAGGGACAGGGAACACTGAAGCTTTCTTT	CASSLGGTGNTEAFF
NA	TRBJ2-3	16	NA	TRBV11-2	TGTGCCAGCAGCTTAGTGGCGGGGGCGAACACAGATACGCAGTATTTT	CASSLVAGANTDTQYF
NA	TRBJ2-1	17	NA	TRBV21-1	TGTGCCAGCAGCAAAGAGAGCGGGAGAAGAGTACTAAATGAGCAGTTCTTC	CASSKESGRRVLNEQFF
TRBD2	TRBJ2-7	15	NA	TRBV5-4	TGTGCCAGCAGCCAAAGTTTCGGGACTAGCTACGAGCAGTACTTC	CASSQSFGTSYEQYF
NA	TRBJ1-5	16	NA	TRBV6-1	TGTGCCAGCAGTGAAGATGGGGGCTCTGGCAATCAGCCCCAGCATTTT	CASSEDGGSGNQPQHF
NA	TRBJ2-2	13	NA	TRBV6-6	TGTGCCAGCAGTTACTCGAAGCTCGGGGAGCTGTTTTTT	CASSYSKLGELFF
TRBD1	TRBJ1-5	14	NA	TRBV5-6	TGTGCCAGCAGCTTGGGCAGGGGGTATGAACCCCAGCATTTT	CASSLGRGYEPQHF
TRBD1	TRBJ2-7	16	NA	TRBV7-8	TGTGCCAGCAGCGAGGCAGGGGACAGGTTTTCTTACGAGCAGTACTTC	CASSEAGDRFSYEQYF